The 11 T cell receptor beta chains listed next were all sequenced from one sample in a study of OX40 agonist ivuxolimab in advanced cancers. Only in-frame clones appear in the TCRdb table, and some are missing; sequencing was by immunoSEQ multiplex PCR. The sample lists approximately 76,000 clones, approximately 86% occurring once. This specimen was CD4+ or CD8+ T cells sorted from blood, taken in a trial of the OX40 agonist ivuxolimab. The source is an adult with an advanced solid tumor such as melanoma, head and neck, liver or kidney cancer.

V gene TRBV4-3 combines with J gene TRBJ2-5, with D perhaps assigned TRBD1 or TRBD2 (5 bases each). V lost 5 bases to trimming and J lost 5 bases, with 21 bases between them. This CDR3 is 16 amino acids long. CDR1 and CDR2 (germline): LGHNA, YSLEER. The CDR3 nucleotides are TGCGCCAGCAGCTTGGGTGGGACCCCGAGAGGGGAGACCCAGTACTTC. Its protein product is CASSLGGTPRGETQYF.

This chain links TRBV5-4 with TRBJ2-7; 8 bases agree with TRBD2. Germline V gene data show CDR1 as SGHNT and CDR2 as YYREEE (reference sequence). The CDR3 spans 15 residues. The J segment lost 0 bases and the V segment lost 4 bases, leaving 6 bases of the junction unmatched. This chain's CDR3 is CASSLRGGSSYEQYF. The CDR3 nucleotides are TGTGCCAGCAGCCTCCGGGGGGGTAGCTCCTACGAGCAGTACTTC.

This chain joins TRBV5-1 and TRBJ1-5, with 7 nucleotides matching TRBD1. The V gene's germline CDR1 is SGHRS and CDR2 YFSETQ. This CDR3 region has 15 residues. The ends lost 0 bases at V and 2 bases at J; junction bases unmatched: 2. DNA for the CDR3: TGCGCCAGCAGCTTGGGACAGGGTGGCAATCAGCCCCAGCATTTT. Its translation is CASSLGQGGNQPQHF.

The J gene is TRBJ2-3, the V gene TRBV7-2, with 7 positions matching TRBD1. The CDR3 is 15 residues long. J was trimmed by 7 bases and V by 5 bases; bases with no gene match: 12. Germline CDR1 reads SGHTA; CDR2 reads FQGNSA. CDR3 nucleotides: TGTGCCAGCAGCCCCCAGACAGGGATCATACATACGCAGTATTTT. Its translation: CASSPQTGIIHTQYF.

This chain uses TRBV6-5 with TRBJ1-2; a weak D match, TRBD1 (5 bases). CDR1 MNHEY and CDR2 SVGAGI come from the germline V gene. V lost 4 bases, J lost 4 bases, and 13 bases lay in between. This CDR3 region has 14 residues. In DNA, the CDR3 is TGTGCCAGCAGTTCCCTCACAGGTTCCTATGGCTACACCTTC. Translation: CASSSLTGSYGYTF.

J is TRBJ2-5 and V is TRBV6-5; TRBD2 matches 9 bases. Looked up from germline, CDR1 is MNHEY and CDR2 is SVGAGI. With V trimmed by 1 base and J by 1 base, 4 bases remained unmatched. There are 16 residues in the CDR3. The CDR3 loop is CASSYWLAGPQETQYF. DNA of the CDR3: TGTGCCAGCAGTTACTGGCTAGCGGGGCCCCAAGAGACCCAGTACTTC.

This chain connects TRBV6-1 to TRBJ1-4, with D tentatively TRBD1 (5 bases). Germline V gene lookup returns CDR1 MNHNS and CDR2 SASEGT. The CDR3 has 15 amino acids. Trimming shortened V by 5 bases and J by 7 bases, and 17 bases separated the two germline ends. CDR3 residues: CASSFSWTNGEKLFF. The CDR3 bases are TGTGCCAGCAGTTTTTCCTGGACAAACGGTGAAAAACTGTTTTTT.

In its sample, this clone was seen once. This sequence joins TRBV28 and TRBJ1-1; 8 positions agree with TRBD1. The CDR3 covers 12 residues. From germline, CDR1 is MDHEN and CDR2 SYDVKM. J lost 10 bases, V lost 7 bases, and 8 bases had no gene match. The CDR3 nucleotides are TGTGCCAGCAAGGCTGGGACAGGATTAGCTTTCTTT. Translation: CASKAGTGLAFF.

The V call is TRBV6-5, the J call TRBJ1-3, with 9 positions matching TRBD1. The length of the CDR3 is 15 residues. Germline loops: CDR1 MNHEY, CDR2 SVGAGI. V dropped 6 bases and J dropped 4; count of bases not matched to a gene: 7. CDR3: CASRQTGGAGNTIYF. The CDR3 DNA reads as TGTGCCAGCAGGCAAACAGGGGGCGCGGGAAACACCATATATTTT.

The rearrangement links TRBV6-5 to TRBJ1-5; D may be TRBD1 (5 bases). Trimming removed 2 bases from V and 13 bases from J, with 15 bases in between. The CDR3 contains 13 residues. Germline V gene data show CDR1 as MNHEY and CDR2 as SVGAGI. The CDR3 loop reads CASSYGGRGDQHF. The CDR3 nucleotides are TGTGCCAGCAGTTACGGGGGGAGGGGAGATCAGCATTTT.

The J gene is TRBJ2-1, the V gene TRBV9, with TRBD2 matching over 11 bases. CDR3 length: 15 amino acids. Germline values: CDR1 SGDLS, CDR2 YYNGEE. J gave up 5 bases and V 4 bases, and 5 bases lay outside the gene matches. The DNA of the CDR3 is TGTGCCAGCAGCATCGGGACTAGCGGCAACAATGAGCAGTTCTTC. This sequence encodes CASSIGTSGNNEQFF. The entire variable domain, with the rest obtained from reference TRBV9 and TRBJ2-1, is as follows: DSGVTQTPKHLITATGQRVTLRCSPRSGDLSVYWYQQSLDQGLQFLIQYYNGEERAKGNILERFSAQQFPDLHSELNLSSLELGDSALYFCASSIGTSGNNEQFFGPGTRLTVL.